This TCR beta chain was identified during a study of CD8 T cells in Susac syndrome. Reverse transcription of 0.5 to 1 ug RNA was performed with random hexamers. Each CDR3 protein is one row after TCRdb ran MiXCR on the immunoSEQ multiplex PCR reads. Of 130,000 or so distinct CDR3 sequences listed, roughly 94% are singletons. The CDR3 consists of 13 residues. V gave up 8 bases and J gave up 0 bases, with 9 bases separating them. Looked up from germline, CDR1 is PRHDT and CDR2 is FYEKMQ (reference sequence). This clonotype originated in a human donor with Susac syndrome. The sequencing input was CD8+ T cells from PBMCs. The V and J genes are TRBV13 and TRBJ2-3; D possibly uses TRBD1 or TRBD2 (5 bases each). CDR3 coding DNA: TGTGCCAGCCCGGGGCGGAGCACAGATACGCAGTATTTT. This gives the protein CASPGRSTDTQYF.